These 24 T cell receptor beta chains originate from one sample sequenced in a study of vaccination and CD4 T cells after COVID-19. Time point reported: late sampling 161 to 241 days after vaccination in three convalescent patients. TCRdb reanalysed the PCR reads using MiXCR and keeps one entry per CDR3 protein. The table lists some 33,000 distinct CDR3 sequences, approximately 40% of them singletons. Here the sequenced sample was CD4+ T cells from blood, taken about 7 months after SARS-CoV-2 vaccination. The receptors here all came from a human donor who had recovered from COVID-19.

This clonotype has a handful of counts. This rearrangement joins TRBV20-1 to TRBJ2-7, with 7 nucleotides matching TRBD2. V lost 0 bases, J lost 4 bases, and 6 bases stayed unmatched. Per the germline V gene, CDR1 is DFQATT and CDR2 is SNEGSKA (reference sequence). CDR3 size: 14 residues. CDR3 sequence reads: CSAREAGVEYEQYF. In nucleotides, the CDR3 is TGCAGTGCTAGAGAGGCGGGAGTAGAATACGAGCAGTACTTC.

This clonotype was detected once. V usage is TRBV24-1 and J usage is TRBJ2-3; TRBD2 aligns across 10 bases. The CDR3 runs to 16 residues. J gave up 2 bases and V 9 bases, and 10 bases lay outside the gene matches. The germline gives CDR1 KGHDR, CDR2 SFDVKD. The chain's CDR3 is CATGAGGPISTDTQYF. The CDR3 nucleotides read TGTGCCACCGGAGCGGGAGGGCCTATTTCCACAGATACGCAGTATTTT.

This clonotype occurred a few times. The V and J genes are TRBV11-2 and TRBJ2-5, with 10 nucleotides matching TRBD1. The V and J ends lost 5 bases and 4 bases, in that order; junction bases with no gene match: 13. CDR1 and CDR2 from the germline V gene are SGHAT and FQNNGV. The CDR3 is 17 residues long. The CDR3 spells CASSPSGQGSGRETQYF. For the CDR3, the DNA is TGTGCCAGCAGCCCCTCGGGACAGGGGAGCGGGAGAGAGACCCAGTACTTC.

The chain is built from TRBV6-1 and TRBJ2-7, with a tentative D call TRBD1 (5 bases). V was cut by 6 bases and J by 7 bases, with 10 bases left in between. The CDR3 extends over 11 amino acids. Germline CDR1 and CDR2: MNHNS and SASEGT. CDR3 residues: CASSQGKEQYF. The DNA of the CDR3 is TGTGCCAGCAGCCAGGGTAAGGAGCAGTACTTC.

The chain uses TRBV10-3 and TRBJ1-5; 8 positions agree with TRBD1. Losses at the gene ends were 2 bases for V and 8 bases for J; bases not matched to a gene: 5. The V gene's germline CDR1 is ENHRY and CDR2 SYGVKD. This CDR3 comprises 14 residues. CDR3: CAISEGQGREPQHF. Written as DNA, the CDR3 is TGTGCCATCAGTGAGGGACAGGGACGGGAGCCCCAGCATTTT.

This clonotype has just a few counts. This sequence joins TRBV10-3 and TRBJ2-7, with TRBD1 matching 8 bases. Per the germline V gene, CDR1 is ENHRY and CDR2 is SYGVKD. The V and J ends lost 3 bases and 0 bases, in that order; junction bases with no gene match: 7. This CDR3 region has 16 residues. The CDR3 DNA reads TGTGCCATCAGTGACCCCTCCGGGACAGGCTCCTACGAGCAGTACTTC. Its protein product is CAISDPSGTGSYEQYF.

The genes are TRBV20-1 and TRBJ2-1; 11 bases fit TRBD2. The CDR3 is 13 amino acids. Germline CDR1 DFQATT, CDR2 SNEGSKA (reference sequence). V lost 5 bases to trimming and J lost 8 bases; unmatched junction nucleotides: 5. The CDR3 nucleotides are TGCAGTGCTCCGACTAGCGGGGACGATGAGCAGTTCTTC. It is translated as CSAPTSGDDEQFF.

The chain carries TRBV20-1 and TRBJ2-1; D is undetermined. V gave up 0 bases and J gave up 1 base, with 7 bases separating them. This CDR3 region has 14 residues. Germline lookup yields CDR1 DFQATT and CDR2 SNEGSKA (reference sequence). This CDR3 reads CSAREVQSYNEQFF. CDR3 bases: TGCAGTGCTAGAGAAGTCCAATCCTACAATGAGCAGTTCTTC.

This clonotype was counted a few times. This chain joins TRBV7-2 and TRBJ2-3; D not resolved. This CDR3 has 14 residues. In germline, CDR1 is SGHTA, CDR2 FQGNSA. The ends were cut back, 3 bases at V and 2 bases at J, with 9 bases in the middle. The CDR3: CASSLDLNTDTQYF. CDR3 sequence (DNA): TGTGCCAGCAGCTTGGACCTAAACACAGATACGCAGTATTTT.

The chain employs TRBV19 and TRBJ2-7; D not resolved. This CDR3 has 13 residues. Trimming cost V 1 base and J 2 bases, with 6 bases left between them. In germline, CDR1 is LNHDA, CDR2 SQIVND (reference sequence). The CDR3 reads CASSIAPTYEQYF. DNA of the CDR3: TGTGCCAGTAGTATAGCGCCCACCTACGAGCAGTACTTC.

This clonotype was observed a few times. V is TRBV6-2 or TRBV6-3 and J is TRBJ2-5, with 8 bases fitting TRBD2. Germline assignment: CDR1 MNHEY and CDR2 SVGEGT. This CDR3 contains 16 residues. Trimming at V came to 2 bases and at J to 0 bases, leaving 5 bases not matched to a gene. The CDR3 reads CASSYPQAGDQETQYF. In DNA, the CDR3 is TGTGCCAGCAGTTACCCCCAAGCGGGAGACCAAGAGACCCAGTACTTC.

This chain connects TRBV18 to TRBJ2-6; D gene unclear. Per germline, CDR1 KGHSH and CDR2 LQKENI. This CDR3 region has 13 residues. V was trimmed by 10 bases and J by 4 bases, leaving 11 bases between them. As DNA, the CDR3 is TGTGCCACCCTCAATGCAGGGGCCAACGTCCTGACTTTC. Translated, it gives CATLNAGANVLTF. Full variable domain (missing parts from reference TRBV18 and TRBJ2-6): NAGVMQNPRHLVRRRGQEARLRCSPMKGHSHVYWYRQLPEEGLKFMVYLQKENIIDESGMPKERFSAEFPKEGPSILRIQQVVRGDSAAYFCATLNAGANVLTFGAGSRLTVL.

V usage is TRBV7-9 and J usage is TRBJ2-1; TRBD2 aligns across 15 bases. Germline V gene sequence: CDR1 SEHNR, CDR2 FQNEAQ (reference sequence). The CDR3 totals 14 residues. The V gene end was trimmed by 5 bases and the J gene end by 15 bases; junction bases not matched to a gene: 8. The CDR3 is CASSQGLAGGSAFF. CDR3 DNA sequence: TGTGCCAGCAGCCAAGGACTAGCGGGAGGGTCGGCGTTCTTC.

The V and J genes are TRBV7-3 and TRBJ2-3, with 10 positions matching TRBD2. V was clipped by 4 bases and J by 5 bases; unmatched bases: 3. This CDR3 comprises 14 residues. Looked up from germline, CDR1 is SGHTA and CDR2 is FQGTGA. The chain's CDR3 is CASSSTSGLDTQYF. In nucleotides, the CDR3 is TGTGCCAGCAGCTCGACTAGCGGGTTAGATACGCAGTATTTT.

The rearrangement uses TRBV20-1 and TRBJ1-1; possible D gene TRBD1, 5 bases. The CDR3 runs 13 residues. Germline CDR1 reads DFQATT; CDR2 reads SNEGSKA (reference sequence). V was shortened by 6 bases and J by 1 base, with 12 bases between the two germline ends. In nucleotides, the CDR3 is TGCAGTGCGTCGGGGGGGGGGAACACTGAAGCTTTCTTT. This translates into CSASGGGNTEAFF.

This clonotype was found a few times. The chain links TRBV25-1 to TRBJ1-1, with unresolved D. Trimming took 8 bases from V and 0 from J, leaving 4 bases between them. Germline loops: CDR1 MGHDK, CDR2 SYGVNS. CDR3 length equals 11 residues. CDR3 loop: CASLMNTEAFF. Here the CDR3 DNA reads TGTGCCAGCTTGATGAACACTGAAGCTTTCTTT.

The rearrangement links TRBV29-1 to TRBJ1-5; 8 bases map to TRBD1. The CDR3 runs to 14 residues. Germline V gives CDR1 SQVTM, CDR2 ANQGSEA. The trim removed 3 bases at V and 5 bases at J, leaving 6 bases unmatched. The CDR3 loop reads CSVERDRTYQPQHF. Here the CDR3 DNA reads TGCAGCGTTGAGAGGGACAGGACTTATCAGCCCCAGCATTTT.

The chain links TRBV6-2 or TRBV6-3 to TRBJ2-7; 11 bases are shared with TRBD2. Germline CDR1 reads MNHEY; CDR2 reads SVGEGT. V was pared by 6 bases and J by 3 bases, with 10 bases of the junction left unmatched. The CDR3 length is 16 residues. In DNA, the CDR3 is TGTGCCAGCAGCGATACACTAGCGGGGGCGTACTACGAGCAGTACTTC. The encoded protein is CASSDTLAGAYYEQYF.

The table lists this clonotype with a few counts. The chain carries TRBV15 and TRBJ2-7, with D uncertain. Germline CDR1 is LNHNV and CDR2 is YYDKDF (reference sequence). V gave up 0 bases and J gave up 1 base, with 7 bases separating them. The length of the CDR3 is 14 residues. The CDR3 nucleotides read TGTGCCACCAGCAGAGATACAGTTTCCTACGAGCAGTACTTC. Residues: CATSRDTVSYEQYF.

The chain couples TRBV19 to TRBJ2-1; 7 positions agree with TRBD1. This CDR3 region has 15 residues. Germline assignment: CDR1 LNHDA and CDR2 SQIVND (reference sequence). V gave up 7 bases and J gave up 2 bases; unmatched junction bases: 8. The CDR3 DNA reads TGTGCCAGTACCACCGGGACAGCTACCTACAATGAGCAGTTCTTC. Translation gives CASTTGTATYNEQFF.

CDR3 coding DNA: TGTGCCAGTAGTATCCTCTTGGGCAATGAGCAGTTCTTC. This gives the protein CASSILLGNEQFF. The chain recombines TRBV19 with TRBJ2-1; D call uncertain. The V gene lost 3 bases and the J gene lost 6 bases, with 9 bases spanning the gap. Germline assignment: CDR1 LNHDA and CDR2 SQIVND (reference sequence). This CDR3 has 13 amino acids.

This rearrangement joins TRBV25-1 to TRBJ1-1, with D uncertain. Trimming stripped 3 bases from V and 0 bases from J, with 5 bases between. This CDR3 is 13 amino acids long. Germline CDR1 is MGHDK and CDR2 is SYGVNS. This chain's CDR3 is CASSDRVNTEAFF. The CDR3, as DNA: TGTGCCAGCAGTGACCGGGTGAACACTGAAGCTTTCTTT.

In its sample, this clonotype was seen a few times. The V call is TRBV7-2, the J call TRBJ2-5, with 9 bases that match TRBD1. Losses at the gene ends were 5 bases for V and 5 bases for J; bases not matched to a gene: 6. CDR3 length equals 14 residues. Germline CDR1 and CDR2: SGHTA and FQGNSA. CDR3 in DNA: TGTGCCAGCAGCGTACAGGGGGCTGGGGAGACCCAGTACTTC. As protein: CASSVQGAGETQYF. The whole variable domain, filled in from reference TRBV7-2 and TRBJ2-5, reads GAGVSQSPSNKVTEKGKDVELRCDPISGHTALYWYRQSLGQGLEFLIYFQGNSAPDKSGLPSDRFSAERTGGSVSTLTIQRTQQEDSAVYLCASSVQGAGETQYFGPGTRLLVL.

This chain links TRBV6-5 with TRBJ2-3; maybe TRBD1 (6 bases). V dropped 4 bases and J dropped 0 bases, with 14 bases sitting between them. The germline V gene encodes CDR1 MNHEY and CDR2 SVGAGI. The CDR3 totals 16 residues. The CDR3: CASSLGAVPSTDTQYF. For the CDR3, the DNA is TGTGCCAGCAGTTTGGGGGCAGTACCTAGCACAGATACGCAGTATTTT.